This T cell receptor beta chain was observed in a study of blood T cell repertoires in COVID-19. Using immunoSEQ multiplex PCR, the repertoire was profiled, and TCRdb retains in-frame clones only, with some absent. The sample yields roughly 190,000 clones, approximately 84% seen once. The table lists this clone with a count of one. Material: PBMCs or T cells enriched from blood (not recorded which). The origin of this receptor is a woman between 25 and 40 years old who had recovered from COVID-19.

Here the CDR3 reads CASSLDRPAGVGEQFF. The CDR3 DNA sequence: TGTGCCAGCAGCTTGGATAGGCCAGCGGGGGTGGGCGAGCAGTTCTTC. V is TRBV5-5 and J is TRBJ2-1; TRBD2 matches 8 bases. The germline gives CDR1 SGHKS, CDR2 YYEKEE (reference sequence). The V gene end was trimmed by 0 bases and the J gene end by 10 bases; junction bases not matched to a gene: 12. This CDR3 has 16 amino acids. The full variable domain, rest sourced from reference TRBV5-5 and TRBJ2-1, is DAGVTQSPTHLIKTRGQQVTLRCSPISGHKSVSWYQQVLGQGPQFIFQYYEKEERGRGNFPDRFSARQFPNYSSELNVNALLLGDSALYLCASSLDRPAGVGEQFFGPGTRLTVL.